The 24 T cell receptor beta chains below come from one sample, sequenced in a study of siplizumab effects on memory and regulatory T cells (dated by TCRdb to the late 2010s). Mixed lymphocyte reaction cells were cocultured at 37°C for five to seven days. Libraries were constructed by the immunoSEQ multiplex PCR assay. The table was pulled from immuneACCESS by TCRdb, which kept in-frame rearrangements only. Such tables lose some clones; where checked, under half of the loss comes from unresolved V genes, and the rest has no known cause. Recorded for this sample are around 13,000 clones; roughly 40% of them occurred a single time. The top ten constitute 10% of the sample. No cognate antigen is known for these TCRs. Material for sequencing was CFSE-low (dividing) CD8+ T cells sorted from an allogeneic mixed lymphocyte reaction. The receptors originated from a human donor in good health; the cells came from an allogeneic mixed lymphocyte reaction.

This rearrangement joins TRBV9 to TRBJ1-1, with D possibly TRBD1 on 5 matching bases. Trimming pared 0 bases from V and 0 bases from J, leaving 9 bases between. Germline CDR1 is SGDLS and CDR2 is YYNGEE. The CDR3 has 15 amino acids. The CDR3 sequence is CASSVGGVMNTEAFF. In nucleotides, the CDR3 is TGTGCCAGCAGCGTAGGGGGGGTCATGAACACTGAAGCTTTCTTT.

This clone is medium-sized in the sample. The chain recombines TRBV9 with TRBJ2-3; the D gene is possibly TRBD1 (5 bases). CDR3 length equals 15 residues. Trimming took 5 bases from V and 2 from J, leaving 15 bases between them. Germline loops: CDR1 SGDLS, CDR2 YYNGEE. The CDR3 region is CASSADKFLTDTQYF. Written as DNA, the CDR3 is TGTGCCAGCAGTGCGGACAAGTTCCTCACAGATACGCAGTATTTT. The variable domain in full, completed from reference TRBV9 and TRBJ2-3, reads DSGVTQTPKHLITATGQRVTLRCSPRSGDLSVYWYQQSLDQGLQFLIQYYNGEERAKGNILERFSAQQFPDLHSELNLSSLELGDSALYFCASSADKFLTDTQYFGPGTRLTVL.

V gene TRBV13 combines with J gene TRBJ1-1; 8 nucleotides agree with TRBD1. Germline V gene lookup returns CDR1 PRHDT and CDR2 FYEKMQ (reference sequence). Trimming cost V 4 bases and J 1 base; bases outside gene matches: 2. The CDR3 sequence is 14 residues long. The CDR3 is CASSWTGPNTEAFF. The CDR3 DNA is TGTGCCAGCAGCTGGACAGGGCCGAACACTGAAGCTTTCTTT.

This clone appeared a few times. This chain links TRBV9 with TRBJ2-7, with D possibly being TRBD1 or TRBD2 (6 bases each). The CDR3 is 15 amino acids. Germline CDR1 is SGDLS and CDR2 is YYNGEE. The V gene lost 3 bases and the J gene lost 0 bases, with 13 bases spanning the gap. The CDR3 DNA reads as TGTGCCAGCAGCGCAGAGGGGGGAAGCTCCTACGAGCAGTACTTC. It encodes CASSAEGGSSYEQYF.

The gene calls are TRBV27 and TRBJ2-1, with 12 bases that match TRBD2. The J segment lost 8 bases and the V segment lost 5 bases, leaving 10 bases of the junction unmatched. The CDR3 has 16 amino acids. Germline V gene lookup returns CDR1 MNHEY and CDR2 SMNVEV (reference sequence). The CDR3 DNA reads TGTGCCAGCAGTCCCCAAACTAGCGGGGGGCTTTATGAGCAGTTCTTC. Its protein product is CASSPQTSGGLYEQFF.

The genes are TRBV5-5 and TRBJ1-1; D unresolved. V lost 2 bases and J lost 0, with 8 bases in between. CDR3 size: 14 residues. Germline loops: CDR1 SGHKS, CDR2 YYEKEE (reference sequence). The CDR3 spells CASSLRTVNTEAFF. CDR3 sequence (DNA): TGTGCCAGCAGCTTAAGGACGGTGAACACTGAAGCTTTCTTT.

The chain carries TRBV7-8 and TRBJ2-1; D possibly matches TRBD1 or TRBD2 (5 bases each). Trimming left V 5 bases short and J 4 bases short, with 15 bases between. This CDR3 is 15 amino acids long. From germline, CDR1 is SGHVS and CDR2 FQNEAQ. The CDR3 sequence: CASSRLTEGYNEQFF. As DNA, the CDR3 is TGTGCCAGCAGCCGACTGACAGAGGGATACAATGAGCAGTTCTTC.

This sequence joins TRBV30 and TRBJ1-2; 7 nucleotides align to TRBD1. The CDR3 is 12 residues long. J lost 8 bases, V lost 0 bases, and 3 bases had no gene match. Germline values: CDR1 GTSNPN, CDR2 SVGIG (reference sequence). The chain's CDR3 is CAWSVTGAGYTF. CDR3 in DNA: TGTGCCTGGAGTGTAACAGGGGCAGGCTACACCTTC.

The table lists this clone with a few counts. This chain connects TRBV19 to TRBJ1-2; 10 bases fit TRBD1. CDR1 and CDR2 from the germline V gene are LNHDA and SQIVND (reference sequence). Germline trimming cut 3 bases from V and 3 bases from J; bases unmatched to any gene: 1. The CDR3 length is 14 residues. CDR3 loop: CASSMTGGYYGYTF. In nucleotides, the CDR3 is TGTGCCAGTAGTATGACAGGGGGCTACTATGGCTACACCTTC.

CDR3 sequence (DNA): TGTGCCAGCGGCCGGGACCTCCCTTACAATGAGCAGTTCTTC. It yields the protein CASGRDLPYNEQFF. The chain couples TRBV27 to TRBJ2-1; the D call may be TRBD1 or TRBD2 (5 bases each). Looked up from germline, CDR1 is MNHEY and CDR2 is SMNVEV (reference sequence). Trimming removed 8 bases at V and 4 bases at J, with 15 bases between. The CDR3 covers 14 residues.

This chain joins TRBV19 and TRBJ1-5; maybe TRBD1 (5 bases). The germline CDR1 and CDR2 sequences are LNHDA and SQIVND (reference sequence). The CDR3 loop spans 14 amino acids. V was trimmed by 6 bases and J by 6 bases, leaving 15 bases between them. The CDR3 region is CASSEGLLAQPQHF. In DNA, the CDR3 is TGTGCCAGTAGCGAGGGACTGCTTGCTCAGCCCCAGCATTTT.

By frequency in the sample, this clone is medium-sized (0.01 to 0.1%). The chain joins TRBV7-9 to TRBJ2-1, with TRBD2 identical over 12 bases. The trim removed 1 base at V and 2 bases at J, leaving 6 bases unmatched. CDR3 length: 18 amino acids. Germline loops: CDR1 SEHNR, CDR2 FQNEAQ (reference sequence). CDR3: CASSLVDGLAGTYNEQFF. The CDR3 nucleotides are TGTGCCAGCAGCTTAGTGGATGGACTAGCGGGAACCTACAATGAGCAGTTCTTC.

This sequence joins TRBV2 and TRBJ2-7; 8 positions agree with TRBD1. CDR1 is SNHLY and CDR2 is FYNNEI in the germline V gene. The junction had 4 bases not matched to a gene; V was cut back by 3 bases and J by 3 bases. There are 14 residues in the CDR3. CDR3 nucleotides: TGTGCCAGCAGTGATACAGGACAGGGCTACGAGCAGTACTTC. Protein: CASSDTGQGYEQYF.

This clone was recorded only once. The genes are TRBV27 and TRBJ2-3; 7 bases fit TRBD2. CDR1 is MNHEY, CDR2 SMNVEV, per germline (reference sequence). V shed 8 bases and J 5 bases; nucleotides not matched to a gene: 4. This CDR3 is 12 amino acids long. The CDR3 spells CASGRGVDTQYF. CDR3 coding DNA: TGTGCCAGCGGGAGGGGCGTAGATACGCAGTATTTT.

V usage is TRBV4-1 and J usage is TRBJ2-7, with 11 bases fitting TRBD2. This CDR3 has 15 residues. Trimming removed 7 bases from V and 3 bases from J; junction bases left unmatched: 8. CDR1 is MGHRA, CDR2 YSYEKL, per germline. The CDR3 is CASNYLAGGLYEQYF. The CDR3 bases are TGCGCCAGCAACTACCTAGCGGGAGGCCTCTACGAGCAGTACTTC.

In its sample, this clone was seen once. The chain couples TRBV19 to TRBJ2-4; 8 nucleotides line up with TRBD2. Per germline, CDR1 LNHDA and CDR2 SQIVND (reference sequence). This CDR3 has 18 amino acids. V trimming: 2 bases; J trimming: 3 bases; junction bases outside the gene matches: 12. This CDR3 is CASSISSASGGFKNIQYF. The CDR3 region has the DNA TGTGCCAGTAGTATATCGTCTGCGAGCGGGGGATTCAAAAACATTCAGTACTTC.

This clone is medium-sized (0.01 to 0.1%) within its sample. The rearrangement joins TRBV30 to TRBJ1-2; no firm D call. CDR3 length: 14 residues. CDR1 and CDR2 from the germline V gene are GTSNPN and SVGIG (reference sequence). The V end was cut by 1 base, the J end by 6 bases, with 15 bases between. CDR3 DNA: TGTGCCTGGAGTGCGACATTGCCTTTGGATGGCTACACCTTC. Protein sequence: CAWSATLPLDGYTF.

This clone is labeled as medium-sized (0.01 to 0.1%). J is TRBJ2-5 and V is TRBV15, with D unresolved. The CDR3 has 14 amino acids. Germline V CDR1 and CDR2: LNHNV, YYDKDF (reference sequence). Trimming stripped 5 bases from V and 3 bases from J, with 13 bases between. The CDR3 sequence: CATSGTDWEETQYF. CDR3 coding DNA: TGTGCCACCAGCGGAACAGACTGGGAAGAGACCCAGTACTTC. Full variable domain (remainder filled in from reference TRBV15 and TRBJ2-5): DAMVIQNPRYQVTQFGKPVTLSCSQTLNHNVMYWYQQKSSQAPKLLFHYYDKDFNNEADTPDNFQSRRPNTSFCFLDIRSPGLGDTAMYLCATSGTDWEETQYFGPGTRLLVL.

The chain links TRBV18 to TRBJ1-2; a possible D gene is TRBD1 (6 bases). The CDR3 runs 16 residues. Trimming took off 3 bases at V and 2 bases at J, with 16 bases between the two ends. Germline V gene sequence: CDR1 KGHSH, CDR2 LQKENI. CDR3 in amino acids: CASSPGGPHRNYGYTF. CDR3 nucleotides: TGTGCCAGCTCACCGGGGGGGCCCCACAGAAACTATGGCTACACCTTC.

J is TRBJ1-1 and V is TRBV19; D gene uncertain. Germline V gives CDR1 LNHDA, CDR2 SQIVND (reference sequence). CDR3 length: 13 residues. V was cut by 6 bases and J by 3 bases, with 11 bases left in between. The CDR3 is CASSLIGDTEAFF. CDR3 nucleotide sequence: TGTGCCAGTAGCCTCATTGGGGACACTGAAGCTTTCTTT.

The chain combines TRBV7-9 with TRBJ2-3; 10 nucleotides agree with TRBD2. CDR3 size: 17 residues. CDR1 and CDR2 from the germline V gene are SEHNR and FQNEAQ (reference sequence). V shed 4 bases and J 7 bases; nucleotides not matched to a gene: 14. The CDR3 nucleotides read TGTGCCAGCAGCTCGATTATAGCGGGAGGCGAACTCAATACGCAGTATTTT. As protein: CASSSIIAGGELNTQYF.

The chain carries TRBV30 and TRBJ2-3; tentative D call: TRBD2 (5 bases). CDR1 is GTSNPN and CDR2 is SVGIG in the germline V gene (reference sequence). The CDR3 is made up of 13 amino acids. Trimming pared 4 bases from V and 2 bases from J, leaving 10 bases between. The CDR3 nucleotides are TGTGCCTGGACGGACGGGGTCACAGATACGCAGTATTTT. It yields the protein CAWTDGVTDTQYF. Together with reference TRBV30 and TRBJ2-3, the CDR3 gives the full variable domain: SQTIHQWPATLVQPVGSPLSLECTVEGTSNPNLYWYRQAAGRGLQLLFYSVGIGQISSEVPQNLSASRPQDRQFILSSKKLLLSDSGFYLCAWTDGVTDTQYFGPGTRLTVL.

The CDR3 sequence: CASSTWTAGELFF. The CDR3 nucleotides are TGTGCCAGCAGTACCTGGACGGCCGGGGAGCTGTTTTTT. The chain links TRBV27 to TRBJ2-2; D ambiguous. The CDR3 extends over 13 amino acids. The ends were cut back, 5 bases at V and 6 bases at J, with 10 bases in the middle. Per germline, CDR1 MNHEY and CDR2 SMNVEV (reference sequence).

This clone came up a few times. The V call is TRBV27, the J call TRBJ2-1; D perhaps matches TRBD2 (6 bases). The germline V gene encodes CDR1 MNHEY and CDR2 SMNVEV (reference sequence). The germline V and J ends were trimmed by 5 bases and 8 bases, with 13 bases remaining between them. The CDR3 sequence is 13 residues long. CDR3 in amino acids: CASSLGLVYEQFF. In DNA, the CDR3 is TGTGCCAGCAGTCTGGGACTGGTCTATGAGCAGTTCTTC.